This T cell receptor beta chain was captured in a study of blood T cell repertoires in COVID-19. Turning to the study itself: Acute and convalescent COVID-19 samples came from the United States, Italy and Spain. From T cells, B-cell-depleted T cells, or PBMCs came the material, which was cDNA or gDNA.

Source study methods: From reference gene primer amplification, estimates of nucleated cell counts were derived. Sequencing was performed with immunoSEQ multiplex PCR; in TCRdb, only in-frame clones are kept and a portion is missing. V and J calls and clone size are copied from that table; D and trimming were computed from the DNA. The sample consists of 220,000 or so clones, roughly 84% of them appearing once. The CDR3 has 16 amino acids. Germline assignment: CDR1 GTSNPN and CDR2 SVGIG (reference sequence). V was clipped by 2 bases and J by 1 base; unmatched bases: 8. This receptor was obtained from a woman of 80 years or more with acute or convalescent COVID-19. V gene TRBV30 combines with J gene TRBJ1-5; 7 nucleotides align to TRBD1. The sample taken for sequencing was peripheral blood. The CDR3 coding sequence is TGTGCCTGGAGTATGGGACAGTCGGGAAGCAATCAGCCCCAGCATTTT. As protein: CAWSMGQSGSNQPQHF.